This TCR beta chain was found in a study of T cells expressing NK-cell markers. Study-level information: It was from sorted CD3+CD56+NKG2C+, CD3+CD56+NKG2C- and CD3+CD56-NKG2C+ T cells that TCR beta repertoires came. General study points: A handful of donors likewise had their CD3+CD56-NKG2C+ fraction led by these clonotypes. NKG2C+ dominant clonotypes from over 5 donors made up roughly 1.0-8% of CD8+ T cells.

This CDR3 is built from 15 residues. Germline V lookup: CDR1 SGHRS, CDR2 YFSETQ. About this clonotype: Its antigen is not identified.

TCRdb reworked the 5' RACE reads into one entry per CDR3 protein, no DNA. The sample totals 500,000 or so distinct CDR3 sequences. The specimen sequenced was blood T cells: a sorted CD56 or NKG2C T cell subset, CD4+ or CD8+ T cells, or bulk PBMC T cells (not recorded which). The source is a man between 18 and 35 years old in good health. The gene calls are TRBV5-1 and TRBJ2-5; TCRdb picks TRBD1, but there is no DNA to check that call. The chain's CDR3 is CASTLLAGPQETQYF.